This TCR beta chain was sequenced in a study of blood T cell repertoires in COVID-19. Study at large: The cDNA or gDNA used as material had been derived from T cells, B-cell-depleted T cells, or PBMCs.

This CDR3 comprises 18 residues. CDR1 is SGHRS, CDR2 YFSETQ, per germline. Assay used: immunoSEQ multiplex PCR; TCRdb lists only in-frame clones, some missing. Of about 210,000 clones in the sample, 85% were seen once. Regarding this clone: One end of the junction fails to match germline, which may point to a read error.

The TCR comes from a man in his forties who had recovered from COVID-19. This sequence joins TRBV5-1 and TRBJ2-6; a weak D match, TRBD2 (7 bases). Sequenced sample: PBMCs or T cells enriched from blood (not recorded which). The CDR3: CARSLRGGGSTGANVLTF. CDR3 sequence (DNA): TGCGCCCGCAGCTTGAGGGGGGGAGGCTCAACTGGGGCCAACGTCCTGACTTTC. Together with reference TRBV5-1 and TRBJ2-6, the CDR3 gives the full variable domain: KAGVTQTPRYLIKTRGQQVTLSCSPISGHRSVSWYQQTPGQGLQFLFEYFSETQRNKGNFPGRFSGRQFSNSRSEMNVSTLELGDSALYLCARSLRGGGSTGANVLTFGAGSRLTVL.